A few counts support the clone carrying this T cell receptor beta chain. The antigen is not known. This CDR3 is 16 amino acids long. Per germline, CDR1 SGHTA and CDR2 FQGNSA. V shed 1 base, J shed 8 bases, and the junction held 12 bases outside the gene matches. In the PCR, 60 Vbeta and 13 Jbeta primers were used. The assay was immunoSEQ multiplex PCR, and TCRdb's table has in-frame clones only and misses some. Of some 150,000 clones listed, around nine tenths are singletons. This specimen belongs to a study of cytomegalovirus exposure and HLA in healthy donors. Study findings and constraints: When the data were analyzed later, several of the most significant clusters appeared to be linked to common viral pathogens.

Input material: PBMCs. This TCR derives from a woman aged 25 to 39 in good health and CMV-seronegative. The gene calls are TRBV7-2 and TRBJ1-2, with 8 bases matching TRBD1. The CDR3 region has the DNA TGTGCCAGCAGCTTAGGGTCGGCAGGGGGCCCCCGGGGCTACACCTTC. It specifies CASSLGSAGGPRGYTF.